The entry below gives a single T cell receptor beta chain sequence along with its context. A read error may produce the germline difference seen at one junction end. This record comes from a study of CD8 T cells in ankylosing spondylitis. TCRdb re-analysed the 5' RACE reads in MiXCR, keeping a single row per CDR3 protein. The sample contains more than 35,000 distinct CDR3 sequences, 2.5% to 3% of which appear only once. Germline CDR1 reads SGDLS; CDR2 reads YYNGEE. CDR3 size: 14 residues. Source material: blood, either unsorted or a sorted T cell fraction (not recorded which). This sequence originates from a male donor with ankylosing spondylitis or in good health (not recorded which). The V gene is TRBV9, the J gene TRBJ2-1; D is ambiguous. The CDR3 spells CATSVEVWQNEQFF. Here the CDR3 DNA reads TGTGCCACCAGCGTAGAGGTTTGGCAGAATGAGCAGTTCTTC.